A single T cell receptor (beta chain) is shown here with its context. Its matching antigen is unknown. This record comes from a study of Tregs in tolerant kidney transplant recipients. About the research overall: The nonmyeloablative bone marrow transplants came from related graft donors, with transient mixed chimerism.

Thawed PBMCs were FACS-sorted into unstimulated CD4+CD25+CD127- regulatory T cells, CD4+CD25- non-regulatory cells, CD4 and CD8 cells. Regarding the study as a whole: Changing PCR primers prevented nucleotide comparison between some patients' samples. Activated donor B cell expansion appeared to reveal the most relevant donor-specific TCRbeta repertoire.

The method was immunoSEQ multiplex PCR; TCRdb's version includes in-frame clones alone and lacks a portion of them. The sample holds about 110,000 clones, roughly 89% seen once. Trimming cost V 2 bases and J 1 base, with 9 bases left between them. This CDR3 has 15 residues. Germline V gene data show CDR1 as MDHEN and CDR2 as SYDVKM. The specimen comprised CD4+ T cells from blood, sampled before the transplant. This clonotype was obtained from a human donor who received a combined kidney and bone marrow transplant. The chain has TRBV28 and TRBJ2-1; perhaps TRBD1 as D (6 bases). The CDR3 region has the DNA TGTGCCAGCAGTTTAGGGACAACTTCCTACAATGAGCAGTTCTTC. This translates into CASSLGTTSYNEQFF.